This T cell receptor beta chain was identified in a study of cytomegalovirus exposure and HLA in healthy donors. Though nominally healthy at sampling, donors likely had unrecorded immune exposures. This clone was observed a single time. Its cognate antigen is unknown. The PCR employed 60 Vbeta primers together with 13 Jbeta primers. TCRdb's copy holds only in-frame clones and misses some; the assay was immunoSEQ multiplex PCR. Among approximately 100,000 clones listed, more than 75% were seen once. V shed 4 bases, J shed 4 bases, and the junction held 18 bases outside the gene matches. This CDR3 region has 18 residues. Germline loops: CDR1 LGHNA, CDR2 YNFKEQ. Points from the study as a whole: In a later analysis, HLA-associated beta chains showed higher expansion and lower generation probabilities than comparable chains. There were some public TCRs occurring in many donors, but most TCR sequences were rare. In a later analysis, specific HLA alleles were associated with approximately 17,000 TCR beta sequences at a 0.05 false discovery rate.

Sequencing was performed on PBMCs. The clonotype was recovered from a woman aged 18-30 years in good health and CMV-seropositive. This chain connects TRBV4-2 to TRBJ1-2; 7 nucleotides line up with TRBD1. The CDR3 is CASSLQHGWQGGFYGYTF. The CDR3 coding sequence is TGTGCCAGCAGCCTACAGCACGGGTGGCAGGGGGGCTTCTATGGCTACACCTTC.